The source of this TCR beta chain is a study of T cells in localized non-small cell lung cancer. Study-wide results and limits: A raised T cell density in blood coincided with lengthier overall survival.

This table comes from immunoSEQ multiplex PCR, and its TCRdb copy is limited to in-frame clones, with some not included. The repertoire consists of around 96,000 clones, with more than 75% occurring once and the leading ten covering roughly 3.9%. This CDR3 region has 16 residues. Germline values: CDR1 SGHAT, CDR2 FQNNGV. With V trimmed by 4 bases and J by 4 bases, 8 bases remained unmatched. This clone was observed a handful of times. Its antigen is currently unknown. The rearrangement joins TRBV11-2 to TRBJ2-1, with 9 bases matching TRBD2. The specimen was PBMCs, collected before any cancer treatment. This TCR was recovered from a woman aged 40-69 years with stage II squamous cell lung carcinoma. The CDR3 here is CASSSYSGSSYNEQFF. In DNA, the CDR3 is TGTGCCAGCAGCTCATATAGCGGGAGCTCTTACAATGAGCAGTTCTTC.